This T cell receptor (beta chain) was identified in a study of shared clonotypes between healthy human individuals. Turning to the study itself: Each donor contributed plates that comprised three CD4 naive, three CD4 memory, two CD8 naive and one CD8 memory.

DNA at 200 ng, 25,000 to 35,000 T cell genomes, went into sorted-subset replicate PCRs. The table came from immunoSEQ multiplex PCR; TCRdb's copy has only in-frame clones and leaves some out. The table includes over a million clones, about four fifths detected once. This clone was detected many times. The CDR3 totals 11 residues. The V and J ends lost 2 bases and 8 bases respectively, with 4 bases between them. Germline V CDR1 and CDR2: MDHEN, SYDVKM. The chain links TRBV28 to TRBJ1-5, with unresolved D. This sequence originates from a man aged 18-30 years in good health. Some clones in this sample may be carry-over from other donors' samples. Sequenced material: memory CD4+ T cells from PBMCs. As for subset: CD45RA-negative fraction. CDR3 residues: CASSLEEPQHF. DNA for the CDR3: TGTGCCAGCAGTTTAGAAGAGCCCCAGCATTTT.